This TCR beta chain was profiled in a study of identical twins' blood T cells. Study findings and constraints: Shared environment remains a possible cause of twin similarity.

TCRdb called the 5' RACE reads again in MiXCR, with one record for every CDR3 protein. The data hold hundreds of thousands of distinct CDR3 sequences, with roughly 27% observed a single time. With regard to this clonotype: Antigen unknown.

CDR1 is SGHKS, CDR2 YYEKEE, per germline (reference sequence). This CDR3 spans 15 amino acids. The V end was cut by 4 bases, the J end by 0 bases, with 11 bases between. This sequence was found in a woman aged 18 to 55 in good health. What was sequenced was PBMCs. The rearrangement uses TRBV5-5 and TRBJ1-3; D call uncertain. Here the CDR3 reads CASSRWESSGNTIYF. The CDR3 nucleotides read TGTGCCAGCAGCCGCTGGGAATCCTCTGGAAACACCATATATTTT.